The 26 T cell receptor beta chains given below trace back to one sample, sequenced in a study of blood T cell repertoires in COVID-19. Sequencing used immunoSEQ multiplex PCR; TCRdb keeps in-frame clones, though not all of them. The sample carries approximately 240,000 clones, around 84% recorded once. The sample was peripheral blood. The receptors shown here come from a woman between 35 and 50 years old who had recovered from COVID-19.

The V call is TRBV29-1, the J call TRBJ1-2; 7 bases are a match to TRBD1. CDR3 length equals 13 residues. Germline V CDR1 and CDR2: SQVTM, ANQGSEA. Trimming at V came to 3 bases and at J to 4 bases, leaving 5 bases not matched to a gene. CDR3 in DNA: TGCAGCGTTGAGGACAGGAGCCTCTATGGCTACACCTTC. Amino acid sequence: CSVEDRSLYGYTF.

The chain couples TRBV14 to TRBJ1-2; no clear D. The CDR3 is 13 residues long. Looked up from germline, CDR1 is SGHDN and CDR2 is FVKESK. The germline V and J ends were trimmed by 3 bases and 1 base, with 6 bases remaining between them. CDR3 in DNA: TGTGCCAGCAGCCATGTATTTAACTATGGCTACACCTTC. Encoded protein: CASSHVFNYGYTF.

This clone was observed once. This rearrangement joins TRBV19 to TRBJ1-5; 7 nucleotides align to TRBD1. V was clipped by 8 bases and J by 1 base; unmatched bases: 8. The germline gives CDR1 LNHDA, CDR2 SQIVND (reference sequence). CDR3 length: 15 residues. CDR3 bases: TGTGCCAGTCGGATGCAGGGGGTAAGCAATCAGCCCCAGCATTTT. Its translation is CASRMQGVSNQPQHF.

This chain joins TRBV5-6 and TRBJ1-2; 7 bases agree with TRBD1. This CDR3 is built from 13 residues. The V and J ends lost 2 bases and 7 bases, in that order; junction bases with no gene match: 5. Germline loops: CDR1 SGHDT, CDR2 YYEEEE. CDR3 region: CASSFQGVSGYTF. The CDR3 nucleotides read TGTGCCAGCAGCTTCCAGGGGGTCTCTGGCTACACCTTC. Complete variable domain (other parts from reference TRBV5-6 and TRBJ1-2): DAGVTQSPTHLIKTRGQQVTLRCSPKSGHDTVSWYQQALGQGPQFIFQYYEEEERQRGNFPDRFSGHQFPNYSSELNVNALLLGDSALYLCASSFQGVSGYTFGSGTRLTVV.

V gene TRBV6-5 combines with J gene TRBJ1-1, with TRBD1 identical over 8 bases. Germline trimming cut 7 bases from V and 10 bases from J; bases unmatched to any gene: 14. CDR1 and CDR2 (germline): MNHEY, SVGAGI. CDR3 size: 14 residues. For the CDR3, the DNA is TGTGCCAGCAAAAAAAATCGACAGGGGAGAGGAGCTTTCTTT. Its translation: CASKKNRQGRGAFF.

This chain joins TRBV10-2 and TRBJ2-1; tentatively, D is TRBD2 (6 bases). V shed 10 bases and J shed 9 bases, with 22 bases lying between them. The CDR3 is 14 amino acids. From germline, CDR1 is WSHSY and CDR2 SAAADI. The CDR3 loop reads CAISVIELRGEQFF. The CDR3 DNA follows: TGCGCCATCTCCGTGATTGAACTGCGGGGTGAGCAGTTCTTC.

The chain links TRBV5-6 to TRBJ1-2, with TRBD1 matching 9 bases. V shed 3 bases, J shed 1 base, and the junction held 4 bases outside the gene matches. CDR1 and CDR2 from the germline V gene are SGHDT and YYEEEE. The CDR3 covers 15 residues. CDR3 sequence (DNA): TGTGCCAGCAGCTCCGGGACAGGGATTAACTATGGCTACACCTTC. The encoded protein is CASSSGTGINYGYTF. Full variable domain (outside the CDR3, taken from reference TRBV5-6 and TRBJ1-2): DAGVTQSPTHLIKTRGQQVTLRCSPKSGHDTVSWYQQALGQGPQFIFQYYEEEERQRGNFPDRFSGHQFPNYSSELNVNALLLGDSALYLCASSSGTGINYGYTFGSGTRLTVV.

The chain employs TRBV10-1 and TRBJ2-3; TRBD2 agrees at 13 bases. The CDR3 is 17 amino acids. Germline CDR1 reads WNHNN; CDR2 reads SYGVQD (reference sequence). Losses at the gene ends were 7 bases for V and 1 base for J; bases not matched to a gene: 8. CDR3 bases: TGCGCCAGCAATGGACTAGCGGGGGTTGGTGGCACAGATACGCAGTATTTT. Encoded protein: CASNGLAGVGGTDTQYF.

This chain uses TRBV28 with TRBJ2-2; 7 nucleotides line up with TRBD1. J was trimmed by 3 bases and V by 11 bases; bases with no gene match: 6. CDR1 and CDR2 from the germline V gene are MDHEN and SYDVKM. The CDR3 totals 13 residues. The DNA of the CDR3 is TGTGCCGCCCGGGACAGCTACACCGGGGAGCTGTTTTTT. Protein product: CAARDSYTGELFF.

The chain employs TRBV7-9 and TRBJ2-2; 8 bases match TRBD1. This CDR3 has 17 amino acids. J gave up 0 bases and V 5 bases, and 8 bases lay outside the gene matches. Looked up from germline, CDR1 is SEHNR and CDR2 is FQNEAQ (reference sequence). Here the CDR3 reads CASSRYRGVANTGELFF. The CDR3 nucleotides are TGTGCCAGCAGCCGCTACAGGGGGGTAGCGAACACCGGGGAGCTGTTTTTT.

The chain is built from TRBV29-1 and TRBJ1-2; a possible D gene is TRBD1 (6 bases). The CDR3 sequence is 11 residues long. Trimming removed 5 bases at V and 5 bases at J, with 9 bases between. Per germline, CDR1 SQVTM and CDR2 ANQGSEA. This CDR3 reads CSVSGAYGYTF. DNA for the CDR3: TGCAGCGTTTCAGGGGCATATGGCTACACCTTC.

This chain joins TRBV19 and TRBJ1-1, with D maybe TRBD1 (5 bases). The ends were cut back, 6 bases at V and 3 bases at J, with 20 bases in the middle. Germline V gives CDR1 LNHDA, CDR2 SQIVND (reference sequence). The CDR3 runs 16 residues. The CDR3 nucleotides read TGTGCCAGTAGCCATACCGGTTGGGGCAGTGACACTGAAGCTTTCTTT. It specifies CASSHTGWGSDTEAFF.

V and J are TRBV6-5 and TRBJ2-3; 7 bases fit TRBD1. Trimming cost V 2 bases and J 6 bases; bases outside gene matches: 11. Germline V lookup: CDR1 MNHEY, CDR2 SVGAGI. This CDR3 region has 16 residues. As DNA, the CDR3 is TGTGCCAGCAGTTACCGCGGACAGGCATGGGGGGATACGCAGTATTTT. Protein product: CASSYRGQAWGDTQYF.

V usage is TRBV25-1 and J usage is TRBJ1-2, with a weak D call TRBD1 (5 bases). The CDR3 extends over 13 amino acids. Germline CDR1 reads MGHDK; CDR2 reads SYGVNS. V lost 3 bases and J 8 bases, leaving 13 bases between the germline ends. CDR3 sequence (DNA): TGTGCCAGCAGTGATGATGGGGGGTACGGCTACACCTTC. Translated, it gives CASSDDGGYGYTF.

This chain joins TRBV6-5 and TRBJ1-1, with D maybe TRBD1 (6 bases). This CDR3 spans 13 amino acids. Germline assignment: CDR1 MNHEY and CDR2 SVGAGI. The V end was cut by 4 bases, the J end by 6 bases, with 12 bases between. CDR3 DNA sequence: TGTGCCAGCAGTTCCAGGGACAACGCTGAAGCTTTCTTT. Translating it yields CASSSRDNAEAFF.

The chain recombines TRBV6-5 with TRBJ2-7, with TRBD2 identical over 9 bases. The V gene end was trimmed by 6 bases and the J gene end by 1 base; junction bases not matched to a gene: 7. Germline V lookup: CDR1 MNHEY, CDR2 SVGAGI. The CDR3 covers 15 residues. The CDR3 reads CASRNSGGPSYEQYF. DNA of the CDR3: TGTGCCAGCAGGAATAGCGGGGGACCTTCCTACGAGCAGTACTTC.

The V and J genes are TRBV6-2 or TRBV6-3 and TRBJ2-7; D possibly corresponds to TRBD2 (6 bases). Per the germline V gene, CDR1 is MNHEY and CDR2 is SVGEGT. V lost 3 bases to trimming and J lost 1 base, with 13 bases between them. The CDR3 contains 15 residues. The CDR3 coding sequence is TGTGCCAGCAGTTATCGGGGACTGGCTTCCTACGAGCAGTACTTC. Encoded protein: CASSYRGLASYEQYF.

The sample holds one count of this clone. The V gene is TRBV19, the J gene TRBJ1-5, with 7 bases matching TRBD1. This CDR3 region has 14 residues. In germline, CDR1 is LNHDA, CDR2 SQIVND (reference sequence). V was clipped by 4 bases and J by 5 bases; unmatched bases: 5. CDR3 coding DNA: TGTGCCAGTAGTACACGGACAGGATATCAGCCCCAGCATTTT. Amino acids: CASSTRTGYQPQHF.

The CDR3 DNA reads TGTGCCAGTTCGGACAGCCAAGGTGGTGGCTACACCTTC. Encoded protein: CASSDSQGGGYTF. This chain joins TRBV6-5 and TRBJ1-2; a weak D match, TRBD1 (6 bases). Deletions cut 9 bases from V and 7 bases from J, with 18 bases between. This CDR3 is built from 13 residues. From germline, CDR1 is MNHEY and CDR2 SVGAGI.

The chain couples TRBV7-8 to TRBJ1-4; no firm D call. This CDR3 is 13 amino acids long. The V end was cut by 3 bases, the J end by 8 bases, with 10 bases between. From germline, CDR1 is SGHVS and CDR2 FQNEAQ. CDR3 residues: CASSLGVEEKLFF. As DNA, the CDR3 is TGTGCCAGCAGCTTGGGAGTGGAGGAAAAACTGTTTTTT.

V gene TRBV4-1 combines with J gene TRBJ1-4, with D unresolved. The CDR3 has 13 amino acids. V dropped 0 bases and J dropped 11 bases, with 10 bases sitting between them. Germline CDR1 and CDR2: MGHRA and YSYEKL. In DNA, the CDR3 is TGCGCCAGCAGCCAAGATCTATTCGAGAAACTGTTTTTT. Translation: CASSQDLFEKLFF.

With regard to this clone: Other DNA sequences of this sample code for an identical CDR3. CDR3 protein: CASSLGQAETQYF. DNA for the CDR3: TGTGCCAGCAGCTTAGGGCAGGCAGAGACCCAGTACTTC. This chain uses TRBV7-2 with TRBJ2-5; D is uncertain. The CDR3 extends over 13 amino acids. V was clipped by 1 base and J by 4 bases, with 7 bases between them. Germline V gene data show CDR1 as SGHTA and CDR2 as FQGNSA.

The rearrangement joins TRBV29-1 to TRBJ2-3, with D possibly matching TRBD1 (6 bases). The V end lost 6 bases, the J end lost 0 bases, and 16 bases lay between the germline ends. The CDR3 runs to 15 residues. Looked up from germline, CDR1 is SQVTM and CDR2 is ANQGSEA. The CDR3 sequence is CSVARTAFSTDTQYF. As DNA, the CDR3 is TGCAGCGTCGCCAGGACAGCTTTTAGCACAGATACGCAGTATTTT.

V usage is TRBV19 and J usage is TRBJ1-1; TRBD1 is a possible D gene (6 bases). The V gene lost 4 bases and the J gene lost 0 bases, with 12 bases spanning the gap. CDR1 is LNHDA and CDR2 is SQIVND in the germline V gene (reference sequence). CDR3 length: 15 amino acids. CDR3 coding DNA: TGTGCCAGTAGTAGCCAGGGGACAATGAACACTGAAGCTTTCTTT. Translating gives CASSSQGTMNTEAFF.

This clone showed up just a few times. The chain recombines TRBV12-3 or TRBV12-4 with TRBJ1-2, with D hard to call. CDR3 length: 13 amino acids. Trimming shortened V by 4 bases and J by 5 bases, and 11 bases separated the two germline ends. DNA for the CDR3: TGTGCCAGCAGTTCTATGACGGGGTATGGCTACACCTTC. Its translation is CASSSMTGYGYTF.

This clone turned up a few times. This chain connects TRBV6-2 or TRBV6-3 to TRBJ2-1; maybe TRBD1 (6 bases). The CDR3 has 21 amino acids. Germline CDR1 reads MNHEY; CDR2 reads SVGEGT. V shed 3 bases and J shed 0 bases, with 27 bases lying between them. CDR3 sequence reads: CASSYDNLRWDTTSSYNEQFF. In nucleotides, the CDR3 is TGTGCCAGCAGTTATGATAATTTAAGGTGGGACACCACTAGCTCCTACAATGAGCAGTTCTTC.